Given below is one TCR beta chain in context. This specimen belongs to a study of blood T cell repertoires in COVID-19. Across the study: Whether acute or convalescent, the COVID-19 samples came from the United States, Italy and Spain.

Followed over time, Seattle patients had been enrolled while infection was active. Per the original methods: Estimates of nucleated cell counts were drawn from the amplification of reference gene primers. The repertoire was sequenced with immunoSEQ multiplex PCR; TCRdb's copy has only in-frame clones and lacks some. That table is the source of V, J and clone size, and D and trimming were worked out from the DNA. The sample holds some 70,000 clones, 76% seen once. The sequencing input was peripheral blood. This sequence originates from a man between 60 and 75 years old with COVID-19, enrolled during active disease.

The CDR3: CASSPSSGTGELFF. CDR3 in DNA: TGTGCCAGCAGCCCATCGTCGGGCACCGGGGAGCTGTTTTTT. The rearrangement uses TRBV7-6 and TRBJ2-2; D gene unclear. Germline lookup yields CDR1 SGHVS and CDR2 FNYEAQ. The V end lost 5 bases, the J end lost 4 bases, and 11 bases lay between the germline ends. This CDR3 is 14 amino acids long.